The next 30 T cell receptor beta chains were all read from a single sample in a study of blood T cell repertoires in COVID-19. Assay used: immunoSEQ multiplex PCR; TCRdb lists only in-frame clones, some missing. Of about 230,000 clones listed, 88% are singletons. The sequenced material came from peripheral blood. The receptors derive from a woman aged 60-75 years with acute or convalescent COVID-19.

This chain joins TRBV4-2 and TRBJ2-1, with no clear D. Deletions cut 2 bases from V and 0 bases from J, with 11 bases between. The CDR3 extends over 16 amino acids. Germline CDR1 is LGHNA and CDR2 is YNFKEQ. The CDR3 DNA reads TGTGCCAGCAGCCAACTAACAAGGAGCTCCTACAATGAGCAGTTCTTC. Translation: CASSQLTRSSYNEQFF.

The CDR3 nucleotides read TGTGCCAGCAGCTTAGCCCCCTGGACAGCGAACACCGGGGAGCTGTTTTTT. As protein: CASSLAPWTANTGELFF. The rearrangement uses TRBV7-6 and TRBJ2-2; possibly TRBD1 for D (6 bases). CDR1 is SGHVS and CDR2 is FNYEAQ in the germline V gene. Trimming pared 0 bases from V and 0 bases from J, leaving 11 bases between. CDR3 length equals 17 residues.

In this sample, this clone turned up a few times. The chain uses TRBV5-1 and TRBJ1-3; TRBD1 agrees at 9 bases. The CDR3 loop spans 16 amino acids. Losses at the gene ends were 0 bases for V and 4 bases for J; bases not matched to a gene: 5. CDR1 and CDR2 (germline): SGHRS, YFSETQ. Here the CDR3 reads CASSLAGTGYGNTIYF. The CDR3 bases are TGCGCCAGCAGCTTGGCCGGGACAGGGTACGGAAACACCATATATTTT.

The V call is TRBV9, the J call TRBJ2-3, with a tentative D call TRBD1 (5 bases). CDR3 size: 14 residues. Trimming removed 2 bases from V and 2 bases from J, with 9 bases in between. CDR1 SGDLS and CDR2 YYNGEE come from the germline V gene. The CDR3 DNA follows: TGTGCCAGCAGCGTCAGGGCTTTCACAGATACGCAGTATTTT. This encodes CASSVRAFTDTQYF.

The chain has TRBV4-3 and TRBJ1-1, with 8 bases aligning to TRBD1. Germline CDR1 LGHNA, CDR2 YSLEER. V lost 3 bases, J lost 4 bases, and 7 bases stayed unmatched. This CDR3 region has 15 residues. CDR3 region: CASSHTATGGTEAFF. In DNA, the CDR3 is TGCGCCAGCAGCCACACCGCCACAGGGGGCACTGAAGCTTTCTTT.

The chain joins TRBV5-4 to TRBJ2-5, with D perhaps TRBD2 (5 bases). V shed 5 bases and J shed 5 bases, with 16 bases lying between them. The germline V gene encodes CDR1 SGHNT and CDR2 YYREEE (reference sequence). The CDR3 is made up of 14 amino acids. The CDR3 DNA follows: TGTGCCAGCAGTCCGGACTCCTCCAGGGAGACCCAGTACTTC. It codes for CASSPDSSRETQYF. The entire variable domain, with the rest obtained from reference TRBV5-4 and TRBJ2-5, is as follows: ETGVTQSPTHLIKTRGQQVTLRCSSQSGHNTVSWYQQALGQGPQFIFQYYREEENGRGNFPPRFSGLQFPNYSSELNVNALELDDSALYLCASSPDSSRETQYFGPGTRLLVL.

V usage is TRBV7-2 and J usage is TRBJ1-1, with a possible D match to TRBD1 (5 bases). Germline V gene data show CDR1 as SGHTA and CDR2 as FQGNSA. Trimming stripped 5 bases from V and 4 bases from J, with 14 bases between. This CDR3 is built from 14 residues. CDR3 coding DNA: TGTGCCAGCAGCGGCAGGGCGGGGGGCACTGAAGCTTTCTTT. Its translation is CASSGRAGGTEAFF.

This clone came up once. V usage is TRBV6-6 and J usage is TRBJ1-1; D gene ambiguous. The CDR3 totals 15 residues. The germline V gene has CDR1 MNHNY and CDR2 SVGAGI (reference sequence). Between the trimmed V and J ends, which lost 2 bases and 1 base, there was a span of 11 bases. The CDR3, as DNA: TGTGCCAGCAGTTACGAGGGCTGGAAGAACACTGAAGCTTTCTTT. Translation: CASSYEGWKNTEAFF.

The rearrangement joins TRBV10-3 to TRBJ2-1, with TRBD2 matching over 12 bases. Germline CDR1 ENHRY, CDR2 SYGVKD. Trimming cost V 6 bases and J 4 bases; bases outside gene matches: 10. CDR3 length: 17 amino acids. The CDR3 region is CAISEGKTSGGYNEQFF. The CDR3 region has the DNA TGTGCCATCAGCGAAGGGAAGACTAGCGGGGGATACAATGAGCAGTTCTTC.

The rearrangement joins TRBV3-1 (or the pseudogene TRBV3-2) to TRBJ2-5; 10 nucleotides align to TRBD2. Germline values: CDR1 LGHDT, CDR2 YNNKEL (reference sequence). J gave up 2 bases and V 3 bases, and 6 bases lay outside the gene matches. This CDR3 region has 16 residues. CDR3 sequence: CASSQDLSGGQETQYF. In DNA, the CDR3 is TGTGCCAGCAGCCAGGACCTTAGCGGGGGGCAAGAGACCCAGTACTTC.

The chain is built from TRBV14 and TRBJ2-3; 9 bases are a match to TRBD1. CDR1 and CDR2 (germline): SGHDN, FVKESK. The CDR3 covers 14 residues. V lost 4 bases to trimming and J lost 3 bases; unmatched junction nucleotides: 2. DNA of the CDR3: TGTGCCAGCAGCCGGGACAGGGTGACAGATACGCAGTATTTT. It is translated as CASSRDRVTDTQYF.

The chain joins TRBV29-1 to TRBJ1-1; tentatively, D is TRBD1 (6 bases). Germline loops: CDR1 SQVTM, CDR2 ANQGSEA. The CDR3 sequence is 13 residues long. The V end was cut by 4 bases, the J end by 2 bases, with 11 bases between. CDR3 amino acids: CSVGGTPNTEAFF. For the CDR3, the DNA is TGCAGCGTTGGGGGGACACCAAACACTGAAGCTTTCTTT.

This clone has a handful of counts. The chain recombines TRBV7-2 with TRBJ1-2, with no clear D. In germline, CDR1 is SGHTA, CDR2 FQGNSA. The CDR3 is 14 amino acids. V lost 5 bases, J lost 5 bases, and 15 bases lay in between. The CDR3 nucleotides are TGTGCCAGCAGCCTAGACGGGAATCAGTATGGCTACACCTTC. Translated, it gives CASSLDGNQYGYTF.

The chain has TRBV28 and TRBJ2-2, with unresolved D. Germline CDR1 is MDHEN and CDR2 is SYDVKM. Trimming shortened V by 2 bases and J by 6 bases, and 10 bases separated the two germline ends. The CDR3 is made up of 14 amino acids. The CDR3 sequence is CASSLGPLSGELFF. The CDR3 nucleotides read TGTGCCAGCAGTTTAGGCCCTCTGTCCGGGGAGCTGTTTTTT. Together with reference TRBV28 and TRBJ2-2, the CDR3 gives the full variable domain: DVKVTQSSRYLVKRTGEKVFLECVQDMDHENMFWYRQDPGLGLRLIYFSYDVKMKEKGDIPEGYSVSREKKERFSLILESASTNQTSMYLCASSLGPLSGELFFGEGSRLTVL.

This chain joins TRBV18 and TRBJ1-4; D is unresolved. The germline gives CDR1 KGHSH, CDR2 LQKENI. The CDR3 covers 14 residues. Trimming took 4 bases from V and 4 from J, leaving 10 bases between them. CDR3 loop: CASSLSYLNEKLFF. The CDR3 nucleotides are TGTGCCAGCTCACTAAGCTATCTTAATGAAAAACTGTTTTTT. Complete variable domain (other parts from reference TRBV18 and TRBJ1-4): NAGVMQNPRHLVRRRGQEARLRCSPMKGHSHVYWYRQLPEEGLKFMVYLQKENIIDESGMPKERFSAEFPKEGPSILRIQQVVRGDSAAYFCASSLSYLNEKLFFGSGTQLSVL.

The V call is TRBV18, the J call TRBJ1-2; TRBD1 aligns across 7 bases. The CDR3 contains 16 residues. Germline V gene lookup returns CDR1 KGHSH and CDR2 LQKENI. V was pared by 3 bases and J by 4 bases, with 11 bases of the junction left unmatched. The CDR3: CASSPGTGDEGYGYTF. CDR3 bases: TGTGCCAGCTCACCGGGAACAGGGGATGAAGGCTATGGCTACACCTTC.

This chain connects TRBV10-3 to TRBJ1-5; D gene unclear. This CDR3 has 13 amino acids. The germline CDR1 and CDR2 sequences are ENHRY and SYGVKD. Trimming removed 3 bases from V and 3 bases from J, with 6 bases in between. Here the CDR3 DNA reads TGTGCCATCAGTGAAAGCCCCAATCAGCCCCAGCATTTT. Encoded protein: CAISESPNQPQHF.

The chain couples TRBV7-9 to TRBJ2-3, with D unresolved. CDR1 and CDR2 from the germline V gene are SEHNR and FQNEAQ (reference sequence). The V and J ends lost 1 base and 2 bases respectively, with 7 bases between them. The CDR3 loop spans 14 amino acids. In nucleotides, the CDR3 is TGTGCCAGCAGCTTAGACCAGGCCACAGATACGCAGTATTTT. Encoded protein: CASSLDQATDTQYF.

This clone has only one observation. The chain employs TRBV6-6 and TRBJ2-1, with D possibly TRBD2 on 5 matching bases. CDR3 size: 15 residues. V dropped 5 bases and J dropped 4 bases, with 15 bases sitting between them. Germline V gene data show CDR1 as MNHNY and CDR2 as SVGAGI (reference sequence). CDR3 amino acids: CASSQQGRVYNEQFF. The CDR3 nucleotides read TGTGCCAGCAGTCAACAAGGGCGGGTTTACAATGAGCAGTTCTTC.

The J gene is TRBJ1-1, the V gene TRBV2; D unresolved. V lost 5 bases, J lost 3 bases, and 10 bases lay in between. This CDR3 spans 13 amino acids. CDR1 is SNHLY, CDR2 FYNNEI, per germline. The CDR3 here is CASSRQAYTEAFF. CDR3 nucleotide sequence: TGTGCCAGCAGTCGTCAAGCCTACACTGAAGCTTTCTTT.

This clone was seen only a few times. DNA for the CDR3: TGCAGTGCTAGTGCGGACGGGAAATACAATGAGCAGTTCTTC. Protein sequence: CSASADGKYNEQFF. This chain links TRBV20-1 with TRBJ2-1; the D gene is possibly TRBD2 (5 bases). This CDR3 is built from 14 residues. The ends were cut back, 3 bases at V and 4 bases at J, with 13 bases in the middle. Germline CDR1 is DFQATT and CDR2 is SNEGSKA (reference sequence).

The rearrangement uses TRBV7-9 and TRBJ1-2, with 11 bases matching TRBD1. J was trimmed by 3 bases and V by 3 bases; bases with no gene match: 6. CDR3 length equals 16 residues. Germline lookup yields CDR1 SEHNR and CDR2 FQNEAQ (reference sequence). The CDR3 loop reads CASSFPPGQGDYGYTF. The CDR3 DNA follows: TGTGCCAGCAGCTTTCCCCCGGGACAGGGGGACTATGGCTACACCTTC.

This chain joins TRBV24-1 and TRBJ2-1; 9 nucleotides align to TRBD2. J gave up 1 base and V 10 bases, and 1 base lay outside the gene matches. Looked up from germline, CDR1 is KGHDR and CDR2 is SFDVKD. The CDR3 extends over 13 amino acids. The CDR3 loop is CATSGSSYNEQFF. DNA for the CDR3: TGTGCCACTAGCGGGAGTTCCTACAATGAGCAGTTCTTC.

This clone occurred once. The V gene is TRBV6-5, the J gene TRBJ1-4; D gene uncertain. From germline, CDR1 is MNHEY and CDR2 SVGAGI. The V gene lost 0 bases and the J gene lost 8 bases, with 13 bases spanning the gap. CDR3 length: 15 amino acids. The CDR3 loop is CASSYSGARGEKLFF. DNA of the CDR3: TGTGCCAGCAGTTACTCGGGTGCTAGAGGGGAAAAACTGTTTTTT.

V is TRBV19 and J is TRBJ2-7, with no clear D. Germline lookup yields CDR1 LNHDA and CDR2 SQIVND (reference sequence). V dropped 3 bases and J dropped 0 bases, with 9 bases sitting between them. CDR3 size: 14 residues. CDR3 sequence (DNA): TGTGCCAGTAGTATTCAGGCAGCCTCCTACGAGCAGTACTTC. Encoded protein: CASSIQAASYEQYF. Looking up the rest from reference TRBV19 and TRBJ2-7 gives the full variable domain: DGGITQSPKYLFRKEGQNVTLSCEQNLNHDAMYWYRQDPGQGLRLIYYSQIVNDFQKGDIAEGYSVSREKKESFPLTVTSAQKNPTAFYLCASSIQAASYEQYFGPGTRLTVT.

The chain recombines TRBV30 with TRBJ2-1; D is unresolved. The germline V gene encodes CDR1 GTSNPN and CDR2 SVGIG (reference sequence). V dropped 2 bases and J dropped 10 bases, with 15 bases sitting between them. The CDR3 covers 13 residues. CDR3 region: CAWSFSSSMEQFF. The CDR3 DNA reads TGTGCCTGGAGTTTCTCCTCCAGTATGGAGCAGTTCTTC.

The J gene is TRBJ2-7, the V gene TRBV11-2; 8 bases match TRBD2. V dropped 1 base and J dropped 3; count of bases not matched to a gene: 5. The V gene's germline CDR1 is SGHAT and CDR2 FQNNGV. The CDR3 totals 15 residues. This CDR3 is CASSLGTSGSYEQYF. CDR3 nucleotides: TGTGCCAGCAGCTTAGGTACGAGCGGGAGCTACGAGCAGTACTTC.

A few counts support this clone. The V and J genes are TRBV12-5 and TRBJ1-5; D uncertain. Per germline, CDR1 LGHNT and CDR2 FRNRAP. V lost 7 bases, J lost 4 bases, and 8 bases lay in between. The CDR3 spans 12 residues. CDR3 nucleotides: TGTGCTAGTGCCTCCGGTAATCAGCCCCAGCATTTT. It encodes CASASGNQPQHF.

The rearrangement links TRBV7-2 to TRBJ2-7, with TRBD1 matching 9 bases. CDR1 is SGHTA and CDR2 is FQGNSA in the germline V gene. V lost 4 bases, J lost 5 bases, and 9 bases stayed unmatched. This CDR3 has 15 amino acids. The CDR3 coding sequence is TGTGCCAGCAGCTCGGGACAGGGAGTGTGGAACGAGCAGTACTTC. This encodes CASSSGQGVWNEQYF.

J is TRBJ1-2 and V is TRBV2; possible D gene TRBD1, 6 bases. V was cut by 5 bases and J by 6 bases, with 13 bases left in between. The germline CDR1 and CDR2 sequences are SNHLY and FYNNEI. The CDR3 is 13 amino acids. As DNA, the CDR3 is TGTGCCAGCAGTTCGGGGACAAGGAATGGCTACACCTTC. This sequence encodes CASSSGTRNGYTF.